Here is one T cell receptor (beta chain) with its context. Combining a sample-barcoded 5' primer with a J-beta primer mix, a second PCR ran for roughly 7 to 12 cycles. MiXCR was run by TCRdb on the 5' RACE reads, yielding one entry per CDR3 protein. In the table there are about 1 million distinct CDR3 sequences, around 45% of which are singletons. PBMCs numbering at least 6 million were isolated per sample. The V and J ends lost 2 bases and 4 bases, in that order; junction bases with no gene match: 8. Germline loops: CDR1 SGHRS, CDR2 YFSETQ. This CDR3 contains 15 residues. This specimen comes from a study of blood T cells in healthy people across ages.

The source of this sequence is a woman aged 60-75 years in good health. V is TRBV5-1 and J is TRBJ2-7; TRBD1 aligns across 8 bases. The material sequenced was blood. The CDR3 nucleotides are TGCGCCAGCAGCTTCGGAGGACAGGGTGGGTACGAGCAGTACTTC. This translates into CASSFGGQGGYEQYF.